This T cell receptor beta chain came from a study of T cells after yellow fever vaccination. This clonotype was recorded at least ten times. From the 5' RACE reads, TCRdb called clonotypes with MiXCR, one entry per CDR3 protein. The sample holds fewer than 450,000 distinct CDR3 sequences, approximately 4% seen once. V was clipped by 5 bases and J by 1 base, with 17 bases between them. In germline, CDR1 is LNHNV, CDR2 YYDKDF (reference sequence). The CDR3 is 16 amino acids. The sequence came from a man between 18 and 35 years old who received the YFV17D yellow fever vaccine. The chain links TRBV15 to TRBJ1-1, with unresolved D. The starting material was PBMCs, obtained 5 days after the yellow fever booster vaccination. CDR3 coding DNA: TGTGCCACCAGCCCTCCTTTTCTCGACCCGAACACTGAAGCTTTCTTT. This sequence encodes CATSPPFLDPNTEAFF.